Listed below are T cell receptor beta chains from one sample, sequenced in a study of T-cell memory formation after mild COVID-19. TCRdb re-called the 5' RACE reads through MiXCR, storing one row per CDR3 protein. The data hold 160,000 or so distinct CDR3 sequences, with around a third observed a single time. The sequencing sample was made of PBMCs or a T cell subset sorted from them (not recorded which). The receptors originated from an adult woman who had mild COVID-19 (a few samples of this study predate the infection). Cell type and time point are not known. CDR3s include the opening cysteine and the closing phenylalanine or tryptophan. The D gene is left open where the match is weak. The size field is filled for only some rows; it gives once, few, many or a size class.

D gene	V gene	clone size	J gene	CDR3 DNA	CDR3 protein
-	TRBV30	-	TRBJ2-3	TGTGCCTGGATCCCGGATGGGATTGAGGATACGCAGTATTTT	CAWIPDGIEDTQYF
TRBD2	TRBV20-1	few	TRBJ2-1	TGCAGTGCTAGGGGACTAGCGATACTTAATGAGCAGTTCTTC	CSARGLAILNEQFF
-	TRBV6-2/TRBV6-3	-	TRBJ1-2	TGTGCCAGCAGTCGGACTGGTATCTATGGCTACACCTTC	CASSRTGIYGYTF
-	TRBV15	-	TRBJ2-5	TGTGCCACCAGCAGAGGACTCGCCCAGGGGGAGACCCAGTACTTC	CATSRGLAQGETQYF
-	TRBV27	many	TRBJ2-1	TGTGCCAGCAGTCCCCGAGCTAGCAGAGACAATGAGCAGTTCTTC	CASSPRASRDNEQFF
-	TRBV6-5	-	TRBJ2-1	TGTGCCAGCAGTCAACTAGTAGGGTCCTACAATGAGCAGTTCTTC	CASSQLVGSYNEQFF
-	TRBV24-1	many	TRBJ1-5	TGTGCCACCAGTGACGGGGCCTGGAGCAATCAGCCCCAGCATTTT	CATSDGAWSNQPQHF
-	TRBV4-1	few	TRBJ1-1	TGCGCCAGCAGCCAAGATGGGGGGGCCGGCACTGAAGCTTTCTTT	CASSQDGGAGTEAFF
-	TRBV20-1	-	TRBJ2-3	TGCAGTGCTAGTTTAGCGGCACCTAGCACAGATACGCAGTATTTT	CSASLAAPSTDTQYF
TRBD1	TRBV6-1	-	TRBJ2-1	TGTGCCAGCCGAACCGGGACAGGGTTCGATGAGCAGTTCTTC	CASRTGTGFDEQFF
TRBD2	TRBV7-2	-	TRBJ2-1	TGTGCCAGCAGCTTTTCGACTAGCGGGGGATACAATGAGCAGTTCTTC	CASSFSTSGGYNEQFF
-	TRBV11-3	-	TRBJ1-1	TGTGCCAGCAGCTTAGGAGGGGGAGACGGTGCTTTCTTT	CASSLGGGDGAFF
TRBD2	TRBV6-1	few	TRBJ2-7	TGTGCCAGCAGTGCCCGAACGACTAGCGGGCCTCGGTACGAGCAGTACTTC	CASSARTTSGPRYEQYF
TRBD1	TRBV6-1	-	TRBJ2-5	TGTGCCAGCAGTGTACAGGGGCCCCGAGGGCAGACCCAGTACTTC	CASSVQGPRGQTQYF
-	TRBV7-9	-	TRBJ2-3	TGTGCCAGCAGCCCGCTGACCCTCACAGATACGCAGTATTTT	CASSPLTLTDTQYF
-	TRBV4-1	few	TRBJ2-1	TGCGCCAGCAGCGAAGCCCGGGGGACAGCCCGAAGAGGGTATGAGCAGTTCTTC	CASSEARGTARRGYEQFF
-	TRBV24-1	-	TRBJ2-7	TGTGCCACCAGTGCAAGGGGCTCCTACGAGCAGTACTTC	CATSARGSYEQYF
-	TRBV7-6	few	TRBJ2-2	TGTGCCAGCAGTCACAGAGGGGCCGGGGAGCTGTTTTTT	CASSHRGAGELFF
TRBD2	TRBV9	-	TRBJ2-1	TGTGCCAGCAGCGAACGCCGGGACGCCGAGCGGGGGCCATCCTACAATGAGCAGTTCTTC	CASSERRDAERGPSYNEQFF
-	TRBV20-1	-	TRBJ2-3	TGCAGTGCTTTAGGGGTCGATACGCAGTATTTT	CSALGVDTQYF
TRBD1	TRBV27	-	TRBJ1-6	TGTGCCAGTCGGGACAGGGTAGTTATTCGGAATTCACCCCTCCACTTT	CASRDRVVIRNSPLHF
-	TRBV7-2	-	TRBJ2-1	TGTGCCAGCAGCTTAGGCGAGAGCTCCTACAATGAGCAGTTCTTC	CASSLGESSYNEQFF
-	TRBV28	few	TRBJ1-2	TGTGCCAGCAGAGAACTCTATGGCTACACCTTC	CASRELYGYTF
-	TRBV3-1	-	TRBJ2-1	TGTGCCAGCAGCCAGGTCCCCAGAGAGCAGTTCTTC	CASSQVPREQFF
TRBD2	TRBV20-1	-	TRBJ2-1	TGCAGTGCTACCAGGACTAGCGGGGTTAATGAGCAGTTCTTC	CSATRTSGVNEQFF
-	TRBV14	few	TRBJ2-7	TGTGCCAGCAGCCGAATTATGTCAGAATATTACGAGCAGTACTTC	CASSRIMSEYYEQYF
-	TRBV3-1	-	TRBJ2-7	TGTGCCAGCAGCCAAGAAGGTACCTACGAGCAGTACTTC	CASSQEGTYEQYF
-	TRBV20-1	once	TRBJ2-3	TGCAGTGCTAGAGTCTGGAGGACAGATACGCAGTATTTT	CSARVWRTDTQYF
-	TRBV5-1	-	TRBJ2-1	TGCGCCAGCAGCTTTCTAGGAGACCTAAACAATGAGCAGTTCTTC	CASSFLGDLNNEQFF
-	TRBV18	-	TRBJ2-1	TGTGCCAGCTCACCACAGCCAGAGTGGCATGAGCAGTTCTTC	CASSPQPEWHEQFF
-	TRBV2	-	TRBJ2-1	TGTGCCAGCAGTGACCCCACAGGGACCAATGAGCAGTTCTTC	CASSDPTGTNEQFF
TRBD1	TRBV7-9	few	TRBJ2-7	TGTGCCAGCAGCTTAGGACAGGGATTAACCTACGAGCAGTACTTC	CASSLGQGLTYEQYF
-	TRBV5-1	many	TRBJ2-1	TGCGCCAGCAGCTTGGGGGCGGGGAATGAGCAGTTCTTC	CASSLGAGNEQFF
TRBD1	TRBV29-1	-	TRBJ1-2	TGCAGCGTACCCGGGACAGAGCTTTATGGCTACACCTTC	CSVPGTELYGYTF
TRBD2	TRBV9	-	TRBJ2-7	TGTGCCAGCAGCGTAGCCGGTAGCGGGAGACTCGAGCAGTACTTC	CASSVAGSGRLEQYF
-	TRBV7-8	-	TRBJ1-1	TGTGCCAGCAGAATAAGCGGGACAATGAACACTGAAGCTTTCTTT	CASRISGTMNTEAFF
TRBD1	TRBV9	few	TRBJ1-4	TGTGCCAGCAGCGTGTCCGGGACAGCGTTGGAAAAACTGTTTTTT	CASSVSGTALEKLFF
-	TRBV29-1	-	TRBJ1-2	TGCAGCGTTCGAAGTTATGGCTACACCTTC	CSVRSYGYTF
TRBD2	TRBV7-9	-	TRBJ2-2	TGTGCCAGCAGCACTAGCGGAGCGACCGGGGAGCTGTTTTTT	CASSTSGATGELFF
-	TRBV29-1	-	TRBJ1-1	TGCAGCGCTCAAAGGCGGAGCACTGAAGCTTTCTTT	CSAQRRSTEAFF
-	TRBV20-1	few	TRBJ2-7	TGCAGTGCTAGAGACGTAATTTTGGGAAAGGTACTTTACGAGCAGTACTTC	CSARDVILGKVLYEQYF
TRBD2	TRBV20-1	few	TRBJ2-4	TGCAGTGCTAGCGTGGGGGGGAACATTCAGTACTTC	CSASVGGNIQYF
-	TRBV6-2/TRBV6-3	-	TRBJ2-7	TGTGCCAGCAGTTATCAGGGTAGCAACTCCTACGAGCAGTACTTC	CASSYQGSNSYEQYF